The sequence of this TCR beta chain was determined in a study of shared clonotypes between healthy human individuals. Study results and caveats: Having only a few donors restricted how much genetic and exposure-history diversity was captured. Generally, estimated richness proved larger in naive subsets than it did in memory subsets. The sampled material consisted only of blood, and tissue repertoires are likely to differ.

On this clone: Its target is not known.

This was a deep-level run. Here immunoSEQ multiplex PCR was the method, and the copy in TCRdb shows in-frame clones only, minus some. The table has 2 million to 3 million clones, roughly 93% seen once. The material sequenced was naive CD4+ T cells from PBMCs. Stated subset: CD45RA+ positively selected. This clonotype was sampled from a man between 18 and 29 years old in good health. Some clones in this sample may be carry-over from other donors' samples.

In nucleotides, the CDR3 is TGTGCCAGCAGCGTGGGAGCGGGATTTTCCACAGATACGCAGTATTTT. Translated, it gives CASSVGAGFSTDTQYF. This chain uses TRBV11-1 with TRBJ2-3, with 7 nucleotides matching TRBD2. The CDR3 is 16 residues long. The trim removed 5 bases at V and 2 bases at J, leaving 10 bases unmatched. In germline, CDR1 is SGHAT, CDR2 FQDESV (reference sequence).